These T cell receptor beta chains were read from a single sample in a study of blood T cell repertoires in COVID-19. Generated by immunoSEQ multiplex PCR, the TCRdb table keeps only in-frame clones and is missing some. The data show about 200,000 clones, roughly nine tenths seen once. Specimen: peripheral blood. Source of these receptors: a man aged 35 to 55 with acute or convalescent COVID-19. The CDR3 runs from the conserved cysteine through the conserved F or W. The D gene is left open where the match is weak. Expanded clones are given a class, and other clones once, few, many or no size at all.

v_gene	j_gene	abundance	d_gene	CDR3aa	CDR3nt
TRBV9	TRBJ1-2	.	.	CASTVGQNLYGYTF	TGTGCCAGCACCGTAGGACAGAACCTCTATGGCTACACCTTC
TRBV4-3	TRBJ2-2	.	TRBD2	CASGSGGLVGELFF	TGCGCCAGCGGCAGCGGGGGGTTAGTCGGGGAGCTGTTTTTT
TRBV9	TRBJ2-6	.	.	CASSVVAGANVLTF	TGTGCCAGCAGCGTAGTGGCCGGGGCCAACGTCCTGACTTTC
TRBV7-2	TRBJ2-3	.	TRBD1	CASSLVRFGTGGTDTQYF	TGTGCCAGCAGCTTAGTACGCTTTGGGACAGGGGGCACAGATACGCAGTATTTT
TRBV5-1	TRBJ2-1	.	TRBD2	CASSLIPLAAINEQFF	TGCGCCAGCAGCTTGATCCCTCTAGCGGCGATCAATGAGCAGTTCTTC
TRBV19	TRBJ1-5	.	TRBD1	CASSYRDRGTGNQPQHF	TGTGCCAGTAGCTACCGGGACAGGGGAACTGGCAATCAGCCCCAGCATTTT
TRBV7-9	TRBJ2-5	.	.	CASSPRSSGSQWTQYF	TGTGCCAGCAGCCCCCGGAGTAGCGGCTCTCAGTGGACCCAGTACTTC
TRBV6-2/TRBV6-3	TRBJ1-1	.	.	CASSQGMYTEAFF	TGTGCCAGCAGTCAGGGGATGTACACTGAAGCTTTCTTT
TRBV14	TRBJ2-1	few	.	CASRFDYYNEQFF	TGTGCCAGCAGGTTCGACTACTACAATGAGCAGTTCTTC
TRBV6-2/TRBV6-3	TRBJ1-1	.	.	CASSKTYRAVKSEAFF	TGTGCCAGCAGTAAGACCTACAGGGCGGTCAAATCTGAAGCTTTCTTT
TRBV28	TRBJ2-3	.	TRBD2	CASSPSFSQRAGSTDTQYF	TGTGCCAGCAGTCCCAGTTTCTCACAGCGAGCGGGGTCCACAGATACGCAGTATTTT
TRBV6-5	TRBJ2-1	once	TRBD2	CASSRTYPGGGFF	TGTGCCAGCAGTCGTACATACCCTGGCGGGGGGTTCTTC
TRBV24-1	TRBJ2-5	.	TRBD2	CATSDPTSGGAETQYF	TGTGCCACCAGTGATCCGACTAGCGGGGGGGCCGAGACCCAGTACTTC
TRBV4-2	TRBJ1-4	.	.	CASSPNTATNEKLFF	TGTGCCAGCAGCCCCAACACCGCAACTAATGAAAAACTGTTTTTT
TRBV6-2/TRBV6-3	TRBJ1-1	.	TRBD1	CASSYQDRGSLAIEAFF	TGTGCCAGCAGTTACCAGGACAGGGGCTCCCTTGCGATCGAAGCTTTCTTT
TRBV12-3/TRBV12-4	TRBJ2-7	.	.	CASSFGKTYEQYF	TGTGCCAGCAGTTTCGGTAAAACCTACGAGCAGTACTTC
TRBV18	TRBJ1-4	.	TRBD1	CASSPGQGGEKLFF	TGTGCCAGCTCACCGGGACAGGGAGGAGAAAAACTGTTTTTT
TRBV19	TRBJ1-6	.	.	CASSPTPNNSPLHF	TGTGCCAGTAGCCCGACACCAAATAATTCACCCCTCCACTTT
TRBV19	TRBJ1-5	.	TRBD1	CASSIFGQGASQPQHF	TGTGCCAGTAGTATATTTGGACAGGGGGCATCCCAGCCCCAGCATTTT